This T cell receptor (beta chain) is from a study of blood T cell repertoires in COVID-19. This clone was observed once. The CDR3 runs to 15 residues. Germline V gene data show CDR1 as SGHNT and CDR2 as YYREEE (reference sequence). Trimming took 0 bases from V and 4 from J, leaving 11 bases between them. Generated by immunoSEQ multiplex PCR, the TCRdb table keeps only in-frame clones and is missing some. Of roughly 400,000 clones in the sample, nearly 90% were seen once. Grouping used clinical history reported by participants in a survey and questionnaire. Within the 2 weeks before study entry, each person in the exposed group met a COVID-19 case.

Sequencing was performed on PBMCs or T cells enriched from blood (not recorded which). The V and J genes are TRBV5-4 and TRBJ1-3; no clear D. The TCR originated in a woman between 18 and 29 years old who had been exposed to COVID-19. The CDR3 region has the DNA TGTGCCAGCAGCTTGGATGTCTTCTCGGGAAACACCATATATTTT. Translating gives CASSLDVFSGNTIYF.